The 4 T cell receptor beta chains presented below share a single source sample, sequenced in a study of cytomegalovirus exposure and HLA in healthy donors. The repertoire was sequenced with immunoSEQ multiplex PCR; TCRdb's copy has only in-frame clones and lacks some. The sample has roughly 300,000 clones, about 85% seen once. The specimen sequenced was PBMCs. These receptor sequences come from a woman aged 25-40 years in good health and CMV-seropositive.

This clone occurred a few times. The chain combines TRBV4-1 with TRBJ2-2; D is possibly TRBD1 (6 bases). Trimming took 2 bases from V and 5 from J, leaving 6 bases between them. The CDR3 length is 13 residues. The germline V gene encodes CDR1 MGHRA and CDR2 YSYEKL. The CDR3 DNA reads TGCGCCAGCAGCCAACAGGGGACCGGGGAGCTGTTTTTT. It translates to CASSQQGTGELFF.

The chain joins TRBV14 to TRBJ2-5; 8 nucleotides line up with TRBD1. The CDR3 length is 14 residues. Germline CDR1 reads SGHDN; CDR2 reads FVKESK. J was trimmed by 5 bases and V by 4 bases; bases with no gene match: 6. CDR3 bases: TGTGCCAGCAGCCCTTGGACAGGGTTGGAGACCCAGTACTTC. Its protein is CASSPWTGLETQYF. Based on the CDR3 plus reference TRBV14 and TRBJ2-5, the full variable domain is EAGVTQFPSHSVIEKGQTVTLRCDPISGHDNLYWYRRVMGKEIKFLLHFVKESKQDESGMPNNRFLAERTGGTYSTLKVQPAELEDSGVYFCASSPWTGLETQYFGPGTRLLVL.

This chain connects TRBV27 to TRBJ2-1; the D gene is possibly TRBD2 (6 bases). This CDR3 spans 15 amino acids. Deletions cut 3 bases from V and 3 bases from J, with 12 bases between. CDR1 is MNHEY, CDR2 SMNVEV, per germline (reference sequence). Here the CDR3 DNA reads TGTGCCAGCAGTTTTTGGGGGGTTGACTACAATGAGCAGTTCTTC. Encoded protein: CASSFWGVDYNEQFF.

The CDR3 DNA reads as TGTGCCAGCAGCAAAGGAACAGTGAACACTGAAGCTTTCTTT. It yields the protein CASSKGTVNTEAFF. The V call is TRBV7-8, the J call TRBJ1-1; D gene uncertain. Germline CDR1 SGHVS, CDR2 FQNEAQ. Trimming stripped 5 bases from V and 0 bases from J, with 10 bases between. This CDR3 is 14 amino acids long.